This is a list of T cell receptor beta chains from one sample in a study of T-cell memory formation after mild COVID-19. TCRdb itself ran the 5' RACE reads through MiXCR, one entry per CDR3 protein. The sample contains hundreds of thousands of distinct CDR3 sequences, approximately 20% of which appear only once. Sequencing used PBMCs or a T cell subset sorted from them (not recorded which). These receptor sequences come from a man aged 18 to 29 who had mild COVID-19 (a few samples of this study predate the infection). Cell type and time point are not known. Both conserved end residues are part of each CDR3. A D gene is named only where the DNA matches it firmly. Size tells how often a clone was seen (once, few, many) or the class of an expanded clone, and some rows leave it out.

d_call: NA
j_call: TRBJ2-2
clone_size: NA
v_call: TRBV11-2
cdr3_nt: TGTGCCAGCTGCCGCCTTCGCGGCGACACCGGGGAGCTGTTTTTT
cdr3_aa: CASCRLRGDTGELFF

d_call: NA
j_call: TRBJ2-7
clone_size: many
v_call: TRBV7-6
cdr3_nt: TGTGCCAGCAGCTTAGGGGGCACGTCCTATGAGCAGTACTTC
cdr3_aa: CASSLGGTSYEQYF

d_call: NA
j_call: TRBJ2-7
clone_size: few
v_call: TRBV4-1
cdr3_nt: TGCGCCAGCAGCCAAGAAGTCTCCCTAAGGCAGCTCTCCTACGAGCAGTACTTC
cdr3_aa: CASSQEVSLRQLSYEQYF

d_call: NA
j_call: TRBJ1-2
clone_size: NA
v_call: TRBV5-1
cdr3_nt: TGCGCCAGCAGTTCGCACTATGGCTACACCTTC
cdr3_aa: CASSSHYGYTF

d_call: TRBD1
j_call: TRBJ1-1
clone_size: NA
v_call: TRBV7-2
cdr3_nt: TGTGCCAGCAGCTTCTCCGGACAGGGAGGGACTGAAGCTTTCTTT
cdr3_aa: CASSFSGQGGTEAFF

d_call: TRBD2
j_call: TRBJ2-5
clone_size: few
v_call: TRBV10-3
cdr3_nt: TGTGCCATCAGTGAGACCCCCCCGGCGGGAGAAGAGACCCAGTACTTC
cdr3_aa: CAISETPPAGEETQYF

d_call: NA
j_call: TRBJ2-1
clone_size: few
v_call: TRBV4-1
cdr3_nt: TGCGCCAGCAGCCACAGGGGAGGTAATGTCAACAATGAGCAGTTCTTC
cdr3_aa: CASSHRGGNVNNEQFF

d_call: NA
j_call: TRBJ2-3
clone_size: few
v_call: TRBV5-1
cdr3_nt: TGCGCCAGCAGCGTCGACTACCTTGATACGCAGTATTTT
cdr3_aa: CASSVDYLDTQYF

d_call: TRBD2
j_call: TRBJ2-5
clone_size: NA
v_call: TRBV20-1
cdr3_nt: TGCAGTGCTAGAGATCTGGGACTAGCGGGTTGGTACCAAGAGACCCAGTACTTC
cdr3_aa: CSARDLGLAGWYQETQYF

d_call: TRBD1
j_call: TRBJ2-3
clone_size: NA
v_call: TRBV27
cdr3_nt: TGTGCCAGCAGTCCCCGGACAGGGTATACGCAGTATTTT
cdr3_aa: CASSPRTGYTQYF

d_call: NA
j_call: TRBJ1-2
clone_size: NA
v_call: TRBV5-1
cdr3_nt: TGCGCCAGCAGCTCAGGGGTGGACTCTAACTATGGCTACACCTTC
cdr3_aa: CASSSGVDSNYGYTF

d_call: NA
j_call: TRBJ2-3
clone_size: NA
v_call: TRBV9
cdr3_nt: TGTGCCAGCACCGTGGGGGCCGTAGCACCTGATACGCAGTATTTT
cdr3_aa: CASTVGAVAPDTQYF

d_call: NA
j_call: TRBJ1-2
clone_size: few
v_call: TRBV27
cdr3_nt: TGTGCCAGCAGCGGGACACCCGGCGGCTACACCTTC
cdr3_aa: CASSGTPGGYTF

d_call: NA
j_call: TRBJ2-1
clone_size: NA
v_call: TRBV5-1
cdr3_nt: TGCGCCAGCAGCTCCCCCGGCGGGGCTTACAATGAGCAGTTCTTC
cdr3_aa: CASSSPGGAYNEQFF

d_call: NA
j_call: TRBJ1-5
clone_size: few
v_call: TRBV6-2/TRBV6-3
cdr3_nt: TGTGCCAGCACCCCCTGGGTAGATCAGCCCCAGCATTTT
cdr3_aa: CASTPWVDQPQHF

d_call: TRBD1
j_call: TRBJ2-4
clone_size: few
v_call: TRBV7-2
cdr3_nt: TGTGCCAGCAGCTCGCTCACGTTTGCAGGGGGCAGAAACATTCAGTACTTC
cdr3_aa: CASSSLTFAGGRNIQYF

d_call: NA
j_call: TRBJ1-2
clone_size: NA
v_call: TRBV7-2
cdr3_nt: TGTGCCAGCAGCTTATTAGGGCAGGCCTATGGCTACACCTTC
cdr3_aa: CASSLLGQAYGYTF

d_call: NA
j_call: TRBJ1-1
clone_size: NA
v_call: TRBV6-1
cdr3_nt: TGTGCCAGCAGTCTTCAGGCGCTGAACACTGAAGCTTTCTTT
cdr3_aa: CASSLQALNTEAFF

d_call: NA
j_call: TRBJ2-3
clone_size: few
v_call: TRBV5-1
cdr3_nt: TGCGCCAGCAGCGAGCTGACTAGTAGCACAGATACGCAGTATTTT
cdr3_aa: CASSELTSSTDTQYF

d_call: NA
j_call: TRBJ2-3
clone_size: NA
v_call: TRBV29-1
cdr3_nt: NA
cdr3_aa: CSFAPADTQYF

d_call: TRBD2
j_call: TRBJ2-3
clone_size: NA
v_call: TRBV6-5
cdr3_nt: TGTGCCAGCAGTTACCGCGCGGGGGGCGGAGATACGCAGTATTTT
cdr3_aa: CASSYRAGGGDTQYF

d_call: TRBD1
j_call: TRBJ1-4
clone_size: NA
v_call: TRBV5-1
cdr3_nt: TGCGCCAGCAGCCTACACCCATCAGGGGGTCGTAATAATGAAAAACTGTTTTTT
cdr3_aa: CASSLHPSGGRNNEKLFF

d_call: NA
j_call: TRBJ1-1
clone_size: once
v_call: TRBV4-1
cdr3_nt: TGCGCCAGCAGCCACCTCCCTGGGGACACTGAAGCTTTCTTT
cdr3_aa: CASSHLPGDTEAFF

d_call: NA
j_call: TRBJ2-7
clone_size: NA
v_call: TRBV30
cdr3_nt: TGTGCCTGGAGTGTAGGAGGCTTAGCAGGCGAGCAGTACTTC
cdr3_aa: CAWSVGGLAGEQYF

d_call: NA
j_call: TRBJ2-3
clone_size: few
v_call: TRBV7-8
cdr3_nt: TGTGCCAGCAGCCCTGGGGGGGGGGCCTTGAGAACGCAGTATTTT
cdr3_aa: CASSPGGGALRTQYF

d_call: NA
j_call: TRBJ2-3
clone_size: NA
v_call: TRBV7-2
cdr3_nt: TGTGCCAGCAGCTTACGCAGGGGACCCACAGATACGCAGTATTTT
cdr3_aa: CASSLRRGPTDTQYF

d_call: TRBD2
j_call: TRBJ2-1
clone_size: few
v_call: TRBV6-5
cdr3_nt: TGTGCCAGCAGTCGCACCCCGGGGGGATCTGAGCAGTTCTTC
cdr3_aa: CASSRTPGGSEQFF

d_call: NA
j_call: TRBJ2-3
clone_size: NA
v_call: TRBV6-2/TRBV6-3
cdr3_nt: TGTGCCAGCAGTTACGGGAGGGGGCTTACCACAGATACGCAGTATTTT
cdr3_aa: CASSYGRGLTTDTQYF

d_call: NA
j_call: TRBJ2-3
clone_size: many
v_call: TRBV12-3/TRBV12-4
cdr3_nt: TGTGCCAGCAGTTTGCAGACAGATACGCAGTATTTT
cdr3_aa: CASSLQTDTQYF

d_call: NA
j_call: TRBJ2-5
clone_size: few
v_call: TRBV4-3
cdr3_nt: TGCGCCAGCAGCCAATTTACAGGGGAGACCCAGTACTTC
cdr3_aa: CASSQFTGETQYF

d_call: TRBD1
j_call: TRBJ1-4
clone_size: few
v_call: TRBV24-1
cdr3_nt: TGTGCCACCAGTGGAGGGGGCGAGGAAAAACTGTTTTTT
cdr3_aa: CATSGGGEEKLFF

d_call: TRBD1
j_call: TRBJ1-1
clone_size: few
v_call: TRBV12-3/TRBV12-4
cdr3_nt: TGTGCCAGCAGTTTTTTTGGGCAGGGGGCTGAAGCTTTCTTT
cdr3_aa: CASSFFGQGAEAFF

d_call: NA
j_call: TRBJ2-2
clone_size: NA
v_call: TRBV20-1
cdr3_nt: TGCAGTGCCCAGGGGCACACCGGGGAGCTGTTTTTT
cdr3_aa: CSAQGHTGELFF

d_call: NA
j_call: TRBJ1-1
clone_size: NA
v_call: TRBV6-1
cdr3_nt: TGTGCCAGCAGTGAATTCGACGGGAACACTGAAGCTTTCTTT
cdr3_aa: CASSEFDGNTEAFF

d_call: NA
j_call: TRBJ2-1
clone_size: few
v_call: TRBV29-1
cdr3_nt: TGCAGCGTTTCGGGACACCTATACAATGAGCAGTTCTTC
cdr3_aa: CSVSGHLYNEQFF

d_call: TRBD1
j_call: TRBJ2-3
clone_size: NA
v_call: TRBV28
cdr3_nt: TGTGCCAGCAGTCCCCAGCTGTTGGGCAGGGGGAGTGGAGATACGCAGTATTTT
cdr3_aa: CASSPQLLGRGSGDTQYF

d_call: TRBD2
j_call: TRBJ2-1
clone_size: few
v_call: TRBV20-1
cdr3_nt: TGCAGTGCCAGAGGTACTAGCGGACATGGGGATGAGCAGTTCTTC
cdr3_aa: CSARGTSGHGDEQFF

d_call: TRBD2
j_call: TRBJ2-1
clone_size: few
v_call: TRBV6-6
cdr3_nt: TGTGCCAGCACTAACGGGGGGGCTCTAGAGCAGTTCTTC
cdr3_aa: CASTNGGALEQFF

d_call: NA
j_call: TRBJ1-1
clone_size: NA
v_call: TRBV6-5
cdr3_nt: TGTGCCAGACAGACTAAAAAGAACACTGAAGCTTTCTTT
cdr3_aa: CARQTKKNTEAFF

d_call: NA
j_call: TRBJ1-1
clone_size: few
v_call: TRBV25-1
cdr3_nt: TGTGCCAGCGTCCCGCTACTGGGCGCTGAAGCTTTCTTT
cdr3_aa: CASVPLLGAEAFF

d_call: NA
j_call: TRBJ2-3
clone_size: few
v_call: TRBV5-1
cdr3_nt: TGCGCCAGCAGCGAGTGGCGGATGAGCACAGATACGCAGTATTTT
cdr3_aa: CASSEWRMSTDTQYF

d_call: NA
j_call: TRBJ1-1
clone_size: NA
v_call: TRBV5-5
cdr3_nt: TGTGCCAGCAGCTTACAGGGATGGACTGAAGCTTTCTTT
cdr3_aa: CASSLQGWTEAFF

d_call: NA
j_call: TRBJ2-5
clone_size: NA
v_call: TRBV5-1
cdr3_nt: TGCGCCAGCAGCTTGCAATGGGCCTCTAGAGAGACCCAGTACTTC
cdr3_aa: CASSLQWASRETQYF

d_call: NA
j_call: TRBJ2-3
clone_size: once
v_call: TRBV9
cdr3_nt: TGTGCCAGCAGCCCCCGACTACGGATAGGGCCCTCCACAGATACGCAGTATTTT
cdr3_aa: CASSPRLRIGPSTDTQYF

d_call: NA
j_call: TRBJ1-2
clone_size: once
v_call: TRBV3-1
cdr3_nt: TGTGCCAGCAGCCAAGTTTTCTCGGTAGCTAACTATGGCTACACCTTC
cdr3_aa: CASSQVFSVANYGYTF

d_call: TRBD1
j_call: TRBJ1-2
clone_size: NA
v_call: TRBV18
cdr3_nt: TGTGCCAGCTCACCAAGGACAGGGAGAAATGGCTACACCTTC
cdr3_aa: CASSPRTGRNGYTF

d_call: NA
j_call: TRBJ1-6
clone_size: many
v_call: TRBV12-3/TRBV12-4
cdr3_nt: TGTGCCAGCACTCCCGCTTTGGGCAGTAATAATTCACCCCTCCACTTT
cdr3_aa: CASTPALGSNNSPLHF

d_call: NA
j_call: TRBJ1-6
clone_size: few
v_call: TRBV9
cdr3_nt: TGTGCCAGCAGCGCGGGCCCGGTCGGTTTTGCAAATTCACCCCTCCACTTT
cdr3_aa: CASSAGPVGFANSPLHF

d_call: NA
j_call: TRBJ2-1
clone_size: few
v_call: TRBV27
cdr3_nt: TGTGCCAGCAGTTTCATCGCAGGTGAGCAGTTCTTC
cdr3_aa: CASSFIAGEQFF

d_call: TRBD1
j_call: TRBJ1-2
clone_size: NA
v_call: TRBV3-1
cdr3_nt: TGTGCCAGCAGCCAACCAGTGGGACAGAACTATGGCTACACCTTC
cdr3_aa: CASSQPVGQNYGYTF

d_call: TRBD1
j_call: TRBJ2-3
clone_size: NA
v_call: TRBV4-1
cdr3_nt: TGCGCCAGCAGCCAGGACCGGAGGACAGGGAATACAGATACGCAGTATTTT
cdr3_aa: CASSQDRRTGNTDTQYF

d_call: NA
j_call: TRBJ1-2
clone_size: few
v_call: TRBV7-9
cdr3_nt: TGTGCCAGCAGCTTTTCGGATGGTTTTGGCTACACCTTC
cdr3_aa: CASSFSDGFGYTF

d_call: NA
j_call: TRBJ1-1
clone_size: many
v_call: TRBV7-9
cdr3_nt: TGTGCCAGCAGCTTCGATATGAACACTGAAGCTTTCTTT
cdr3_aa: CASSFDMNTEAFF

d_call: TRBD2
j_call: TRBJ2-1
clone_size: NA
v_call: TRBV28
cdr3_nt: TGTGCCAGCACCCGGGACTACTACAATGAGCAGTTCTTC
cdr3_aa: CASTRDYYNEQFF

d_call: NA
j_call: TRBJ2-7
clone_size: NA
v_call: TRBV4-1
cdr3_nt: TGCGCCAGCAGCCCAAACAGGGATTCCTACGAGCAGTACTTC
cdr3_aa: CASSPNRDSYEQYF